These T cell receptor beta chains were read from a single sample in a study of blood T cell repertoires in COVID-19. Profiled with immunoSEQ multiplex PCR; TCRdb holds only in-frame clones, not every one. The table records about 400,000 clones, roughly nine tenths of them present only once. The sequenced sample was PBMCs or T cells enriched from blood (not recorded which). The receptors were gathered from a woman aged 25 to 39 who had recovered from COVID-19. CDR3s include the opening cysteine and the closing phenylalanine or tryptophan. A D gene is named only where the DNA matches it firmly.

V,D,J,CDR3
TRBV18,NA,TRBJ1-5,CASSPQGSNQPQHF
TRBV19,NA,TRBJ2-5,CASKATGETQYF
TRBV3-1/TRBV3-2,NA,TRBJ1-1,CASSPLSNTEAFF
TRBV5-5,TRBD1,TRBJ1-5,CASSSTGNQPQHF
TRBV19,NA,TRBJ1-3,CASSRQSSGNTIYF
TRBV7-9,NA,TRBJ1-1,CASSLRQQGQNTEAFF
TRBV11-2,TRBD1,TRBJ2-5,CAGGQSRGVQYF
TRBV7-9,NA,TRBJ2-1,CASRGGAIIDEQFF
TRBV19,TRBD1,TRBJ2-1,CASSLRDRGSNEQFF
TRBV19,NA,TRBJ1-5,CASSIPDQPQHF
TRBV5-4,TRBD2,TRBJ2-1,CASSHPLAGNNEQFF
TRBV2,TRBD2,TRBJ2-1,CASSAPRSGGADNEQFF
TRBV5-5,TRBD1,TRBJ2-1,CATTGTEPYNEQFF
TRBV29-1,TRBD2,TRBJ2-1,CSVHSVVAGQKRNEQFF
TRBV4-1,NA,TRBJ1-4,CASSGRGNWANEKLFF
TRBV7-3,TRBD2,TRBJ2-2,CASRDLRSTSPGELFF
TRBV10-2,TRBD1,TRBJ1-1,CASTDRAAEAFF
TRBV19,NA,TRBJ2-1,CASSIRSGLGNEQFF
TRBV5-1,NA,TRBJ2-6,CASSLVGGSGANVLTF
TRBV30,TRBD2,TRBJ2-1,CAWRSGGGYNEQFF
TRBV7-9,TRBD2,TRBJ2-3,CASTQLSGGADTQYF
TRBV7-8,NA,TRBJ1-2,CASSPPGGSLYGYTF
TRBV5-1,TRBD1,TRBJ2-3,CASSSGQGAADTQYF
TRBV6-5,NA,TRBJ1-6,CASRRQTNSPLHF
TRBV28,TRBD1,TRBJ1-2,CASSVTGLRGYTF
TRBV29-1,TRBD1,TRBJ2-5,CSVGGTGLQTQYF
TRBV6-2/TRBV6-3,NA,TRBJ1-1,CASSYSRNLNTEAFF
TRBV7-9,NA,TRBJ2-1,CASSLATKDEQFF
TRBV28,TRBD1,TRBJ1-5,CASGTGSNQPQHF
TRBV6-5,TRBD1,TRBJ1-2,CASSSRDRQKRGYTF
TRBV28,TRBD2,TRBJ2-7,CASSLVGGAGEQYF
TRBV7-9,TRBD1,TRBJ2-7,CASSWTGVYEQYF
TRBV12-3/TRBV12-4,NA,TRBJ1-2,CASSVVQGGYTF
TRBV5-1,NA,TRBJ2-5,CASSLGAGMETQYF
TRBV28,NA,TRBJ2-7,CASSLQDRIKEVTRCEQYF
TRBV5-1,NA,TRBJ1-4,CASSSPGANEKLFF
TRBV7-2,NA,TRBJ2-5,CASSSGLLETQYF
TRBV24-1,TRBD1,TRBJ1-2,CATSEHTGERGYTF
TRBV30,TRBD1,TRBJ1-6,CAWAPGTGGSPLHF
TRBV7-6,NA,TRBJ2-2,CASSLAQGGTGELFF
TRBV19,NA,TRBJ1-2,CASNPGRYGYGYTF
TRBV3-1/TRBV3-2,NA,TRBJ2-7,CASSQFRGYEQYF
TRBV5-4,TRBD1,TRBJ2-5,CASSSPGQGAQETQYF
TRBV4-1,TRBD1,TRBJ1-1,CASSQVVDRVYNTEAFF
TRBV5-1,NA,TRBJ1-2,CASSLDAPGGSNYGYTF
TRBV6-5,TRBD2,TRBJ2-7,CASSYSARGIMNEQYF
TRBV7-9,TRBD1,TRBJ1-1,CASSLVGTGGWTEAFF
TRBV12-5,NA,TRBJ2-7,CASGTTVRHYEQYF
TRBV7-3,TRBD2,TRBJ2-5,CASSWGLAGVGETQYF
TRBV19,TRBD1,TRBJ1-1,CASSTGQEPMNTEAFF
TRBV6-2/TRBV6-3,TRBD2,TRBJ2-3,CASSYDGGGADTQYF
TRBV5-1,TRBD1,TRBJ1-1,CASSWRTGNTEAFF
TRBV7-3,NA,TRBJ2-5,CASSQRGERQETQYF